The present T cell receptor (beta chain) was sequenced within a study of Graves' ophthalmopathy and Graves' hyperthyroidism. Other autoimmune diseases, uncontrolled infections, pregnancy or lactation led to the exclusion of patients. PBMCs were isolated by Ficoll-Paque density gradient centrifugation, using approximately 11 ml of fresh peripheral blood as the starting material. Study-level results: The study's model predicted ophthalmopathy progression at approximately 71% sensitivity and 72% to 85% specificity. Blood also held most thyroid clonotypes expanded above 0.001 frequency.

Regarding this clonotype: Its antigen remains unknown.

Germline lookup yields CDR1 LNHNV and CDR2 YYDKDF (reference sequence). CDR3 length equals 15 residues. V shed 6 bases and J 1 base; nucleotides not matched to a gene: 9. TCR beta CDR3 amplification used RNA transcripts. After a first-round RT-PCR with HTBI primers, a second-round multiplex PCR was run. Via MiXCR, TCRdb re-called the multiplex PCR reads, giving one row per CDR3 protein. The data show about 150,000 distinct CDR3 sequences, with less than 45% seen just once and under 7% held by the top ten. Specimen: peripheral blood. This chain links TRBV15 with TRBJ2-7, with 7 bases that match TRBD2. The receptor's source is a woman between 40 and 55 years old with Graves' ophthalmopathy. Here the CDR3 reads CATSPRTSGSYEQYF. DNA for the CDR3: TGTGCCACCAGTCCGAGGACTAGTGGGTCCTACGAGCAGTACTTC. The full variable domain, in which reference TRBV15 and TRBJ2-7 provide the parts outside the CDR3, is DAMVIQNPRYQVTQFGKPVTLSCSQTLNHNVMYWYQQKSSQAPKLLFHYYDKDFNNEADTPDNFQSRRPNTSFCFLDIRSPGLGDTAMYLCATSPRTSGSYEQYFGPGTRLTVT.